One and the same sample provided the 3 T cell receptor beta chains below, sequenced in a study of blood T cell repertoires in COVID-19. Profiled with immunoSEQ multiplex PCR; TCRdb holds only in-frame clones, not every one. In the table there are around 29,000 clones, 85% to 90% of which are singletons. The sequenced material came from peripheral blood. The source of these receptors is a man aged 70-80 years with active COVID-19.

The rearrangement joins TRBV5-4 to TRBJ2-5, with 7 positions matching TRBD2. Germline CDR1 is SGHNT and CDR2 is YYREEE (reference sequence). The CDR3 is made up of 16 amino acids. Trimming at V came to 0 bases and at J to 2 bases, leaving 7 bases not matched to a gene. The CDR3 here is CASSLDGGSAQETQYF. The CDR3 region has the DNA TGTGCCAGCAGCTTGGATGGCGGGAGCGCACAAGAGACCCAGTACTTC.

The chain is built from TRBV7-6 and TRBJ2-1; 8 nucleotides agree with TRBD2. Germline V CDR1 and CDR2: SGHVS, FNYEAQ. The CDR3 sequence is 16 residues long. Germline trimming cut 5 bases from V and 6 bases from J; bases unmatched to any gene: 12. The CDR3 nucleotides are TGTGCCAGCAGCCTAATGAGCGGGAGAGCGGGCAATGAGCAGTTCTTC. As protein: CASSLMSGRAGNEQFF.

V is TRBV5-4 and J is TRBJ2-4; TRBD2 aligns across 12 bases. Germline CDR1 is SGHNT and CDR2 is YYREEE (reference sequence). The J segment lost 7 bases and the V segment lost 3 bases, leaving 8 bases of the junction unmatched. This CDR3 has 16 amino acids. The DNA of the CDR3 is TGTGCCAGCAGCTCTACTAGCGGGAGGCGGACTAACATTCAGTACTTC. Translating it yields CASSSTSGRRTNIQYF.